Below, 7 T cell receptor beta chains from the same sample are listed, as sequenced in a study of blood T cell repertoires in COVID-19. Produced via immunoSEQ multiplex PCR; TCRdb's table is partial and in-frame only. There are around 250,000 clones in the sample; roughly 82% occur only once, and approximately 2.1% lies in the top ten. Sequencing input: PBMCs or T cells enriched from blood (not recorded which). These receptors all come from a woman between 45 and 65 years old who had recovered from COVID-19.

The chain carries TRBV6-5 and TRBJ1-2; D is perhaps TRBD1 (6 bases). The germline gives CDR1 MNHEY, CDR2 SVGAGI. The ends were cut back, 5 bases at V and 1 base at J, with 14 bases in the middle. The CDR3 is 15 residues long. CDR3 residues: CASSQQGVYNYGYTF. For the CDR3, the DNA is TGTGCCAGCAGTCAACAGGGCGTGTATAACTATGGCTACACCTTC.

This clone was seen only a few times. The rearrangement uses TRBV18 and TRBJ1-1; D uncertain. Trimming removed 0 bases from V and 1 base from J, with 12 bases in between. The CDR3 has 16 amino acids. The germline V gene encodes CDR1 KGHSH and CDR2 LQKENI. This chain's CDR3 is CASSPPVAARNTEAFF. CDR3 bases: TGTGCCAGCTCACCACCGGTAGCAGCCCGGAACACTGAAGCTTTCTTT.

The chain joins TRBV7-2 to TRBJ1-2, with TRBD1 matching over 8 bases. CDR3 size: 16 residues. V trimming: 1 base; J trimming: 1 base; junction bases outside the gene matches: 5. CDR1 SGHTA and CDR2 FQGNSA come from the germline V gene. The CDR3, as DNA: TGTGCCAGCAGCTTAGGGACAGGGAAGGGTAACTATGGCTACACCTTC. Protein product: CASSLGTGKGNYGYTF. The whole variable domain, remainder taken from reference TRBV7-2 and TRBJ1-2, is GAGVSQSPSNKVTEKGKDVELRCDPISGHTALYWYRQSLGQGLEFLIYFQGNSAPDKSGLPSDRFSAERTGGSVSTLTIQRTQQEDSAVYLCASSLGTGKGNYGYTFGSGTRLTVV.

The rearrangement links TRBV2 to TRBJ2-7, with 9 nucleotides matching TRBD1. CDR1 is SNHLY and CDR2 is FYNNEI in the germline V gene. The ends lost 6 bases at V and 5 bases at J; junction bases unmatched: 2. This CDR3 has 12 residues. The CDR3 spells CASRDRGDEQYF. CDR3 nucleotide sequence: TGTGCCAGCAGAGACAGGGGGGACGAGCAGTACTTC.

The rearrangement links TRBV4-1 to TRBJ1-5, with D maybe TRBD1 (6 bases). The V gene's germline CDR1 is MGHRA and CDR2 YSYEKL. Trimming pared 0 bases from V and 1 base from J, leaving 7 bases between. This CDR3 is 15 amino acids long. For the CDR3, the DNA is TGCGCCAGCAGCCAAGAGGGGGCCAGCAATCAGCCCCAGCATTTT. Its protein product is CASSQEGASNQPQHF.

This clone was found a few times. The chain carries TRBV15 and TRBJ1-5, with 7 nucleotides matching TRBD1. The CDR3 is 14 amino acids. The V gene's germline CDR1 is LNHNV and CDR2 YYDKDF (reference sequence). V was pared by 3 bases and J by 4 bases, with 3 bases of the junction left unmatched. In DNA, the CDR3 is TGTGCCACCAGCAGGAAGGGACAGAATCAGCCCCAGCATTTT. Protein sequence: CATSRKGQNQPQHF.

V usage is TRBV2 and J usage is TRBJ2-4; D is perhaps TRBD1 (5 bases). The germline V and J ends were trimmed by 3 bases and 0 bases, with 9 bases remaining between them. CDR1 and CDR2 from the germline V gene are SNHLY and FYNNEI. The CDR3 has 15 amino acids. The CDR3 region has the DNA TGTGCCAGCAGTGAGGGGCGGCTAGCCAAAAACATTCAGTACTTC. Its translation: CASSEGRLAKNIQYF. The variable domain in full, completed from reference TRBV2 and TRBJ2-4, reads EPEVTQTPSHQVTQMGQEVILRCVPISNHLYFYWYRQILGQKVEFLVSFYNNEISEKSEIFDDQFSVERPDGSNFTLKIRSTKLEDSAMYFCASSEGRLAKNIQYFGAGTRLSVL.